A selection of T cell receptor beta chains follows, all from one sample in a study of shared clonotypes between healthy human individuals. Data came from immunoSEQ multiplex PCR; TCRdb stores just in-frame clones and leaves some out. The sample holds approximately 1,000,000 clones, approximately 75% seen once. Sequencing input: memory CD4+ T cells from PBMCs. These receptors were taken from a man aged 18 to 29 in good health. Some clones in this sample may be carry-over from other donors' samples. CDR3s include the opening cysteine and the closing phenylalanine or tryptophan. The order of the fields is clone size, V gene, D gene, J gene, CDR3 protein, CDR3 DNA. A D gene is named only where the DNA matches it firmly. Expanded clones get a size class; other rows say once, few or many, or leave the size out.

size: .; V: TRBV5-6; D: .; J: TRBJ1-3; CDR3: CASSQGGNTIYF; DNA: TGTGCCAGCAGCCAGGGCGGAAACACCATATATTTT
size: .; V: TRBV18; D: TRBD1; J: TRBJ1-5; CDR3: CASSPWTGSDQPQHF; DNA: TGTGCCAGCTCACCCTGGACAGGCAGCGATCAGCCCCAGCATTTT
size: few; V: TRBV4-1; D: .; J: TRBJ1-1; CDR3: CASSQDITEAFF; DNA: TGCGCCAGCAGCCAAGATATTACTGAAGCTTTCTTT
size: .; V: TRBV7-3; D: .; J: TRBJ2-2; CDR3: CASSSTGGRTGELFF; DNA: TGTGCCAGCAGCTCAACGGGGGGCCGCACCGGGGAGCTGTTTTTT
size: .; V: TRBV5-1; D: .; J: TRBJ1-3; CDR3: CASSDGRSTNTIYF; DNA: TGCGCCAGCAGCGATGGGAGAAGTACAAACACCATATATTTT
size: .; V: TRBV18; D: .; J: TRBJ2-7; CDR3: CASSPGGNSYEQYF; DNA: TGTGCCAGCTCACCGGGGGGCAACTCCTACGAGCAGTACTTC
size: .; V: TRBV4-3; D: .; J: TRBJ2-7; CDR3: CASSQGPAAYEQYF; DNA: TGCGCCAGCAGCCAAGGGCCAGCGGCCTACGAGCAGTACTTC
size: .; V: TRBV28; D: TRBD1; J: TRBJ1-2; CDR3: CASRRRQGANYGYTF; DNA: TGTGCCAGCAGACGCAGACAGGGGGCCAACTATGGCTACACCTTC
size: .; V: TRBV15; D: TRBD1; J: TRBJ1-2; CDR3: CATSRPGTGGFSRGYTF; DNA: TGTGCCACCAGCAGACCGGGGACAGGGGGCTTTTCGCGTGGCTACACCTTC
size: few; V: TRBV27; D: TRBD2; J: TRBJ2-3; CDR3: CATGGSSSTDTQYF; DNA: TGTGCCACCGGGGGGTCCAGTAGCACAGATACGCAGTATTTT
size: .; V: TRBV18; D: .; J: TRBJ1-5; CDR3: CASSPRQGNQPQHF; DNA: TGTGCCAGCTCACCAAGACAGGGCAATCAGCCCCAGCATTTT
size: many; V: TRBV7-2; D: .; J: TRBJ2-5; CDR3: CASSRGLAGETQYF; DNA: TGTGCCAGCAGCCGAGGGCTAGCCGGAGAGACCCAGTACTTC
size: .; V: TRBV28; D: .; J: TRBJ1-2; CDR3: CASRPPGLGYGYTF; DNA: TGTGCCAGCAGGCCCCCCGGCCTGGGCTATGGCTACACCTTC
size: few; V: TRBV4-1; D: .; J: TRBJ2-7; CDR3: CASSQVDMGLPRGEQYF; DNA: TGCGCCAGCAGCCAAGTAGATATGGGACTTCCTAGAGGCGAGCAGTACTTC
size: .; V: TRBV7-2; D: .; J: TRBJ1-1; CDR3: CASSQDVNTEAFF; DNA: TGTGCCAGCAGCCAAGACGTGAACACTGAAGCTTTCTTT
size: .; V: TRBV10-3; D: .; J: TRBJ1-4; CDR3: CAISDPSKGATNEKLFF; DNA: TGTGCCATCAGTGACCCTAGTAAAGGGGCAACTAATGAAAAACTGTTTTTT